These 9 T cell receptor beta chains came from one sample sequenced in a study of vaccination and CD4 T cells after COVID-19. Their specific antigens are unknown. The Oncomine TCR Beta short-read assay was applied to DNA of cultured CD4+ T cells. TCRdb fed the PCR reads into MiXCR, producing one record per CDR3 protein. The sample yields 8,500 to 14,000 distinct CDR3 sequences, 65% seen once. Indicated treatment: approximately nine-day PBMC culture with coronavirus spike peptide pools or control peptides (ViraFEST assay). The specimen was CD4+ T cells from blood, cultured in vitro, collected before SARS-CoV-2 vaccination. All receptors derive from a human donor who had recovered from COVID-19.

This chain uses TRBV2 with TRBJ2-7; TRBD1 aligns across 9 bases. Trimming removed 7 bases from V and 6 bases from J; junction bases left unmatched: 16. The CDR3 contains 16 residues. The germline V gene encodes CDR1 SNHLY and CDR2 FYNNEI. The CDR3 spells CASTSVPGQGNSEQYF. As DNA, the CDR3 is TGTGCCAGCACCAGTGTTCCGGGACAGGGAAACTCCGAGCAGTACTTC.

There are a few counts of this clonotype. The V and J genes are TRBV2 and TRBJ2-1, with unresolved D. The CDR3 is 12 residues long. V was clipped by 3 bases and J by 0 bases, with 0 bases between them. The germline V gene has CDR1 SNHLY and CDR2 FYNNEI. CDR3 coding DNA: TGTGCCAGCAGTGACTCCTACAATGAGCAGTTCTTC. Its translation: CASSDSYNEQFF.

This clonotype was found a few times. The rearrangement uses TRBV6-2 or TRBV6-3 and TRBJ1-5; tentative D call: TRBD1 (6 bases). This CDR3 region has 15 residues. Germline-derived CDR1 and CDR2 are MNHEY and SVGEGT. With 2 bases removed from V and 4 bases from J, the gap between germline ends came to 12 bases. In DNA form, the CDR3 reads TGTGCCAGCAGTTACGGGGGCGCCGGTAATCAGCCCCAGCATTTT. Translated, it gives CASSYGGAGNQPQHF.

The chain carries TRBV7-3 and TRBJ2-5; 7 bases map to TRBD1. CDR1 and CDR2 (germline): SGHTA, FQGTGA. CDR3 length equals 14 residues. J gave up 13 bases and V 3 bases, and 14 bases lay outside the gene matches. DNA of the CDR3: TGTGCCAGCAGCTTGCAGGGGGTGGGTGAATCCCTGTACTTC. Its protein product is CASSLQGVGESLYF.

The rearrangement uses TRBV24-1 and TRBJ2-2; D may be TRBD2 (6 bases). Looked up from germline, CDR1 is KGHDR and CDR2 is SFDVKD. V lost 2 bases to trimming and J lost 0 bases, with 9 bases between them. The CDR3 contains 16 residues. CDR3 in amino acids: CATSDSAGSNTGELFF. The CDR3 bases are TGTGCCACCAGTGATTCTGCGGGATCGAACACCGGGGAGCTGTTTTTT.

The genes are TRBV4-1 and TRBJ1-6; D is undetermined. Germline CDR1 is MGHRA and CDR2 is YSYEKL. This CDR3 has 13 residues. V gave up 0 bases and J gave up 10 bases, with 7 bases separating them. The CDR3 sequence: CASSQEARSPLHF. DNA of the CDR3: TGCGCCAGCAGCCAAGAGGCCAGGTCACCCCTCCACTTT.

The chain links TRBV24-1 to TRBJ2-7; 8 bases align to TRBD1. CDR1 KGHDR and CDR2 SFDVKD come from the germline V gene. Trimming at V came to 1 base and at J to 2 bases, leaving 12 bases not matched to a gene. The CDR3 runs to 18 residues. The CDR3 protein is CATSDFGQGPLGTYEQYF. CDR3 bases: TGTGCCACCAGTGATTTCGGACAGGGCCCCTTGGGGACCTACGAGCAGTACTTC.

This clonotype was observed a single time. The chain is built from TRBV28 and TRBJ1-5; no firm D call. There are 16 residues in the CDR3. V lost 4 bases, J lost 0 bases, and 13 bases lay in between. Germline-derived CDR1 and CDR2 are MDHEN and SYDVKM. The CDR3 nucleotides are TGTGCCAGCAGTTACGGTTCACTAAATAGCAATCAGCCCCAGCATTTT. Translating it yields CASSYGSLNSNQPQHF.

This clonotype was picked up a small number of times. The rearrangement joins TRBV2 to TRBJ1-2; D is unclear. Germline loops: CDR1 SNHLY, CDR2 FYNNEI. CDR3 length equals 15 residues. With 0 bases removed from V and 7 bases from J, the gap between germline ends came to 15 bases. The CDR3 is CASSEARVLLGGYTF. For the CDR3, the DNA is TGTGCCAGCAGTGAAGCGAGGGTCCTGCTTGGTGGCTACACCTTC.